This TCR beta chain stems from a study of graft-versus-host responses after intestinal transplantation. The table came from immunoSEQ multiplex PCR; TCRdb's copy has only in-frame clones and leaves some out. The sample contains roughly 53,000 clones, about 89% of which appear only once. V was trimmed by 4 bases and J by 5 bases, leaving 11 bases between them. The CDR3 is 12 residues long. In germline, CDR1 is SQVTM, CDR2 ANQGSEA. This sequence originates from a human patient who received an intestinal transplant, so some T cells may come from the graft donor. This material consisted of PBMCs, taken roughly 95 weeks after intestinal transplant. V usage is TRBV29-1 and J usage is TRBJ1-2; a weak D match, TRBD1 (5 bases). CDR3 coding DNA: TGCAGCGTTGGGGAGGGGACTTATGGCTACACCTTC. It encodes CSVGEGTYGYTF. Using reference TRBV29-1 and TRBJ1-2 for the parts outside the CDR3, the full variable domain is SAVISQKPSRDICQRGTSLTIQCQVDSQVTMMFWYRQQPGQSLTLIATANQGSEATYESGFVIDKFPISRPNLTFSTLTVSNMSPEDSSIYLCSVGEGTYGYTFGSGTRLTVV.